This T cell receptor (beta chain) was captured by sequencing in a study of T cells in Graves' hyperthyroidism and ophthalmopathy. Study background: Prior to any treatment, at the point of initial diagnosis, peripheral blood was collected.

This CDR3 is 14 amino acids long. V was clipped by 2 bases and J by 0 bases, with 7 bases between them. CDR1 and CDR2 from the germline V gene are MNHNS and SASEGT. This clonotype has a single count. What it recognizes is unknown. General observations from the study: Among thyroid clonotypes expanded above 0.001, most also appeared in blood.

Out of around 10 ml of fresh peripheral blood came the PBMCs. The CDR3 regions of TCR beta were amplified from RNA transcripts. HTBI primers were employed in a first-round RT-PCR of the TCR CDR3. From the multiplex PCR reads, TCRdb called clonotypes with MiXCR, one entry per CDR3 protein. The repertoire holds some 320,000 distinct CDR3 sequences, with 12% to 15% as singletons. The receptor was isolated from a middle-aged woman with Graves' ophthalmopathy. V and J are TRBV6-1 and TRBJ1-2, with D perhaps TRBD1 (6 bases). The sequencing input was blood. The CDR3 loop is CASSEQGSNYGYTF. The CDR3 DNA follows: TGTGCCAGCAGTGAACAGGGGTCTAACTATGGCTACACCTTC.